This T cell receptor beta chain was captured by sequencing in a study of cytomegalovirus exposure and HLA in healthy donors. Across the whole study: Falling in the Caucasian-associated ancestry cluster were about four fifths of approximately 400 genotyped donors.

A multiplex PCR was run with 60 Vbeta primers and 13 Jbeta primers. Profiled with immunoSEQ multiplex PCR; TCRdb holds only in-frame clones, not every one. The table records some 130,000 clones, around 76% of them present only once. The V gene's germline CDR1 is WSHSY and CDR2 SAAADI. The CDR3 totals 19 residues. The V and J ends lost 2 bases and 7 bases, in that order; junction bases with no gene match: 21. The clonotype originates from a male donor in good health and CMV-seronegative. This rearrangement joins TRBV10-2 to TRBJ2-5, with TRBD1 matching 8 bases. Sample: PBMCs. CDR3 sequence reads: CASSERGISRTGIKGTQYF. CDR3 DNA sequence: TGCGCCAGCAGTGAGAGGGGAATTAGTAGGACAGGGATTAAAGGGACCCAGTACTTC.